Listed here is a single T cell receptor beta chain. Trimming left V 2 bases short and J 2 bases short, with 9 bases between. This CDR3 is 14 amino acids long. Germline CDR1 MNHEY, CDR2 SVGAGI. This specimen comes from a study of blood T cell repertoires in COVID-19. Study details: Nucleic acid was either cDNA or gDNA, and it came from T cells, B-cell-depleted T cells, or PBMCs.

Authors' methods: Amplification of reference gene primers provided the estimated nucleated cell counts. Here immunoSEQ multiplex PCR was the method, and the copy in TCRdb shows in-frame clones only, minus some. That table gives V, J and clone size, and the DNA gave D and trimming. The data hold approximately 70,000 clones, with 86% observed a single time. The clonotype was recovered from a woman aged 55-70 years with acute or convalescent COVID-19. The chain carries TRBV6-5 and TRBJ2-5; TRBD1 is a possible D gene (6 bases). Sample: peripheral blood. CDR3 amino acids: CASSYNRVQETQYF. For the CDR3, the DNA is TGTGCCAGCAGTTACAACAGGGTGCAAGAGACCCAGTACTTC.